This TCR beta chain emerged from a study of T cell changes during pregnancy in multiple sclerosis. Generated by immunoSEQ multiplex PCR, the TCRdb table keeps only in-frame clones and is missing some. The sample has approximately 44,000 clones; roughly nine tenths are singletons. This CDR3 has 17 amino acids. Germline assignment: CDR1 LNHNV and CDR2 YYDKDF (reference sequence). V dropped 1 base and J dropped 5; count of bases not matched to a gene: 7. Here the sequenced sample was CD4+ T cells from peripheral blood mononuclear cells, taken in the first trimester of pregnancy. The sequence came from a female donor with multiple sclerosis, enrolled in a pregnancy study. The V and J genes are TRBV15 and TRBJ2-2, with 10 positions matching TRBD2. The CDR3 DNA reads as TGTGCCACCAGCAGAGTAAACGCGGGACTAGCGACCGGGGAGCTGTTTTTT. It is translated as CATSRVNAGLATGELFF.